One sample yielded the 16 T cell receptor beta chains listed below, sequenced in a study of control samples from healthy donors and cancer patients. TCRdb keeps only in-frame clones here, not all; method: immunoSEQ multiplex PCR. The sample has 150,000 or so clones; roughly 92% are singletons. Source material: blood. The receptors derive from a man younger than 35 in good health.

The chain recombines TRBV6-6 with TRBJ2-2; D is ambiguous. Germline V gene data show CDR1 as MNHNY and CDR2 as SVGAGI (reference sequence). V was cut by 2 bases and J by 8 bases, with 6 bases left in between. The CDR3 has 12 residues. The CDR3 loop reads CASSYVQGELFF. The DNA for the CDR3 is TGTGCCAGCAGTTACGTGCAGGGGGAGCTGTTTTTT.

This sequence joins TRBV18 and TRBJ2-7; D gene unclear. The V and J ends lost 3 bases and 3 bases respectively, with 15 bases between them. This CDR3 is 15 amino acids long. The germline CDR1 and CDR2 sequences are KGHSH and LQKENI. As DNA, the CDR3 is TGTGCCAGCTCACCCGAGGCAGGCCAGCACTACGAGCAGTACTTC. As protein: CASSPEAGQHYEQYF.

The chain joins TRBV5-6 to TRBJ2-5, with 14 bases matching TRBD2. The germline CDR1 and CDR2 sequences are SGHDT and YYEEEE. V was clipped by 2 bases and J by 2 bases; unmatched bases: 5. This CDR3 contains 17 residues. The CDR3 is CASSFVRTSGGQETQYF. CDR3 nucleotides: TGTGCCAGCAGCTTTGTCCGGACTAGCGGGGGGCAAGAGACCCAGTACTTC. Full variable domain (outside the CDR3, taken from reference TRBV5-6 and TRBJ2-5): DAGVTQSPTHLIKTRGQQVTLRCSPKSGHDTVSWYQQALGQGPQFIFQYYEEEERQRGNFPDRFSGHQFPNYSSELNVNALLLGDSALYLCASSFVRTSGGQETQYFGPGTRLLVL.

V and J are TRBV11-2 and TRBJ1-5; D call uncertain. The CDR3 loop spans 15 amino acids. Germline CDR1 SGHAT, CDR2 FQNNGV. Trimming stripped 4 bases from V and 1 base from J, with 11 bases between. The CDR3 region is CASSSMDGSNQPQHF. The CDR3, as DNA: TGTGCCAGCAGCTCGATGGACGGGAGCAATCAGCCCCAGCATTTT.

The chain couples TRBV6-5 to TRBJ2-1, with TRBD1 as a possible D gene (6 bases). Per germline, CDR1 MNHEY and CDR2 SVGAGI. Trimming stripped 6 bases from V and 1 base from J, with 13 bases between. The CDR3 sequence is 15 residues long. This CDR3 reads CASSPTGSSYNEQFF. The CDR3 coding sequence is TGTGCCAGCAGCCCCACAGGGTCGTCCTACAATGAGCAGTTCTTC.

The J gene is TRBJ1-2, the V gene TRBV6-1; possibly TRBD1 for D (5 bases). CDR1 MNHNS and CDR2 SASEGT come from the germline V gene. Between the trimmed V and J ends, which lost 3 bases and 3 bases, there was a span of 8 bases. This CDR3 region has 13 residues. This CDR3 reads CASSEGRHYGYTF. DNA for the CDR3: TGTGCCAGCAGTGAGGGACGGCACTATGGCTACACCTTC.

CDR3 protein: CASSEGETGELFF. The DNA for the CDR3 is TGTGCCAGCAGTGAGGGCGAGACCGGGGAGCTGTTTTTT. This chain joins TRBV6-4 and TRBJ2-2; D uncertain. Trimming shortened V by 3 bases and J by 5 bases, and 7 bases separated the two germline ends. Germline V lookup: CDR1 MRHNA, CDR2 SNTAGT. The CDR3 has 13 residues.

This clone showed up just a few times. This chain links TRBV18 with TRBJ1-1, with D possibly being TRBD1 (5 bases). With 3 bases removed from V and 5 bases from J, the gap between germline ends came to 10 bases. Germline CDR1 reads KGHSH; CDR2 reads LQKENI. This CDR3 is built from 13 residues. In DNA form, the CDR3 reads TGTGCCAGCTCACCCGGGGCCTCGACTGAAGCTTTCTTT. Protein product: CASSPGASTEAFF.

CDR3 in amino acids: CASSPPSRDTQYF. The CDR3, as DNA: TGTGCCAGCAGCCCTCCTAGTAGGGATACGCAGTATTTT. The chain couples TRBV9 to TRBJ2-3; D gene unclear. Germline V CDR1 and CDR2: SGDLS, YYNGEE. This CDR3 has 13 amino acids. Trimming took 4 bases from V and 6 from J, leaving 12 bases between them.

The gene calls are TRBV5-1 and TRBJ2-7, with 12 bases matching TRBD1. Looked up from germline, CDR1 is SGHRS and CDR2 is YFSETQ. The V and J ends lost 5 bases and 4 bases, in that order; junction bases with no gene match: 7. There are 15 residues in the CDR3. In DNA, the CDR3 is TGCGCCAGCAGTCTGGGACAGGGGGCGATTTACGAGCAGTACTTC. It translates to CASSLGQGAIYEQYF.

The chain couples TRBV18 to TRBJ2-1, with a tentative D call TRBD1 (5 bases). Germline CDR1 is KGHSH and CDR2 is LQKENI. V lost 4 bases to trimming and J lost 0 bases, with 7 bases between them. This CDR3 spans 14 amino acids. CDR3 in amino acids: CASSRQSSYNEQFF. CDR3 bases: TGTGCCAGCTCACGACAGAGCTCCTACAATGAGCAGTTCTTC.

The chain recombines TRBV10-3 with TRBJ1-5; D is ambiguous. The CDR3 is 13 amino acids. V lost 3 bases and J lost 3, with 6 bases in between. The V gene's germline CDR1 is ENHRY and CDR2 SYGVKD. The CDR3 loop is CAISDSFNQPQHF. CDR3 sequence (DNA): TGTGCCATCAGTGACAGTTTCAATCAGCCCCAGCATTTT.

The J gene is TRBJ2-7, the V gene TRBV10-1; 8 bases are a match to TRBD2. With the DNA end fitting TRBJ2-1 better, the J assignment may be wrong. CDR1 and CDR2 from the germline V gene are WNHNN and SYGVQD (reference sequence). This CDR3 spans 16 amino acids. CDR3 loop: CASSAEVGGDYNEQFF. In nucleotides, the CDR3 is TGCGCCAGCAGCGCCGAGGTCGGGGGGGACTACAATGAGCAGTTCTTC.

This chain uses TRBV29-1 with TRBJ2-2; D gene uncertain. The CDR3 sequence is 12 residues long. With 7 bases removed from V and 4 bases from J, the gap between germline ends came to 10 bases. Germline CDR1 is SQVTM and CDR2 is ANQGSEA. CDR3 sequence (DNA): TGCAGCGCGGAGCAGCGCACCGGGGAGCTGTTTTTT. Amino acid sequence: CSAEQRTGELFF.

In its sample, this clone was seen once. At one end the junction does not follow the germline gene, possibly because of a read error. The rearrangement links TRBV4-1 to TRBJ1-1; unclear D gene. The CDR3 runs 16 residues. The germline V gene has CDR1 MGHRA and CDR2 YSYEKL. The CDR3, as DNA: TGCGCCAGCAGCCACCCCTCATCCGGAGTGAACTCTGAAGCTTTCTTT. Its translation is CASSHPSSGVNSEAFF.

The chain is built from TRBV7-9 and TRBJ1-3, with D hard to call. Germline V gene sequence: CDR1 SEHNR, CDR2 FQNEAQ (reference sequence). The V and J ends lost 5 bases and 4 bases respectively, with 21 bases between them. This CDR3 contains 17 residues. CDR3 in amino acids: CASSPRRRRSSGNTIYF. The CDR3 bases are TGTGCCAGCAGCCCACGGCGGAGGAGGTCATCCGGAAACACCATATATTTT.